One and the same sample provided the 10 T cell receptor beta chains below, sequenced in a study of type 1 regulatory T cells. General study results and limits: Type 1 regulatory T cells had a more restricted TCR repertoire than non-type 1 regulatory T cells.

TCRdb re-derived calls from the reads in MiXCR, one entry per CDR3 protein. The table lists tens of thousands of distinct CDR3 sequences, 20% of them singletons. No antigens are known for them. What was sequenced was cultured type 1 regulatory T (Tr1) cells, either the whole culture or a sorted fraction (not recorded which). These receptors all come from a human donor in good health.

This clonotype was seen ten or more times. The CDR3 loop is CASSFNEKLFF. DNA of the CDR3: TGTGCCAGCAGTTTCAATGAAAAACTGTTTTTT. The chain employs TRBV28 and TRBJ1-4; no reliable D call. V was trimmed by 3 bases and J by 5 bases, leaving 1 base between them. Germline V lookup: CDR1 MDHEN, CDR2 SYDVKM. CDR3 length: 11 amino acids.

Comments on this clonotype: Compared with germline, one end of the junction differs, possibly owing to a read error. The chain recombines TRBV6-5 with TRBJ1-2; tentative D call: TRBD1 (6 bases). From germline, CDR1 is MNHEY and CDR2 SVGAGI. CDR3 length: 14 amino acids. CDR3 loop: CACSYDRKTYGYTF. The CDR3 nucleotides are TGTGCCTGCAGTTACGACAGGAAGACTTATGGCTACACCTTC.

This clonotype has just a few counts. V usage is TRBV12-5 and J usage is TRBJ2-3; 12 bases map to TRBD2. The V segment lost 7 bases and the J segment 7 bases; nucleotides outside the gene matches: 6. The CDR3 sequence is 14 residues long. From germline, CDR1 is LGHNT and CDR2 FRNRAP. CDR3: CASARTSGTYTQYF. For the CDR3, the DNA is TGTGCTAGTGCCCGGACTAGCGGGACTTATACGCAGTATTTT.

This rearrangement joins TRBV24-1 to TRBJ2-7; tentatively, D is TRBD1 (5 bases). V was pared by 3 bases and J by 4 bases, with 15 bases between. Germline V lookup: CDR1 KGHDR, CDR2 SFDVKD. This CDR3 contains 15 residues. The CDR3 sequence is CATSDAGQGQYEQYF. CDR3 coding DNA: TGTGCCACCAGTGATGCCGGCCAGGGTCAATACGAGCAGTACTTC.

This chain uses TRBV18 with TRBJ2-3; no definite D call. From germline, CDR1 is KGHSH and CDR2 LQKENI. V lost 3 bases and J lost 4, with 11 bases in between. The CDR3 extends over 14 amino acids. The CDR3 nucleotides are TGTGCCAGCTCACCTCAGGACCAGTCAGATACGCAGTATTTT. It is translated as CASSPQDQSDTQYF.

This clonotype was counted only a few times. V is TRBV9 and J is TRBJ2-2, with TRBD2 identical over 7 bases. Germline V gives CDR1 SGDLS, CDR2 YYNGEE. The trim removed 4 bases at V and 0 bases at J, leaving 6 bases unmatched. This CDR3 is 16 amino acids long. The DNA for the CDR3 is TGTGCCAGCAGCATTCTGAGCGGGGCGAACACCGGGGAGCTGTTTTTT. Protein: CASSILSGANTGELFF.

There are many counts of this clonotype. The gene calls are TRBV6-2 or TRBV6-3 and TRBJ2-1; D is ambiguous. The CDR3 runs 11 residues. Trimming shortened V by 5 bases and J by 5 bases, and 4 bases separated the two germline ends. Germline loops: CDR1 MNHEY, CDR2 SVGEGT. CDR3 DNA: TGTGCCAGCAGTACCAACAATGAGCAGTTCTTC. Amino acid sequence: CASSTNNEQFF.

This clonotype was observed a few times. CDR3: CAIRDGTGGNEQFF. Here the CDR3 DNA reads TGTGCCATCAGAGATGGGACAGGGGGGAATGAGCAGTTCTTC. The chain recombines TRBV10-3 with TRBJ2-1; 11 bases line up with TRBD1. This CDR3 has 14 residues. V gave up 6 bases and J gave up 7 bases; unmatched junction bases: 5. Germline-derived CDR1 and CDR2 are ENHRY and SYGVKD.

The table lists this clonotype with many counts. The chain links TRBV20-1 to TRBJ2-2, with D perhaps being TRBD1 or TRBD2 (5 bases each). Germline values: CDR1 DFQATT, CDR2 SNEGSKA (reference sequence). V was pared by 6 bases and J by 4 bases, with 15 bases between. The CDR3 has 14 residues. CDR3 amino acids: CSATTGPTTGELFF. In DNA, the CDR3 is TGCAGTGCCACGACGGGACCTACCACCGGGGAGCTGTTTTTT.

The chain employs TRBV3-1 and TRBJ2-7; possibly TRBD2 for D (7 bases). Trimming removed 6 bases from V and 7 bases from J, with 25 bases in between. The V gene's germline CDR1 is LGHDT and CDR2 YNNKEL (reference sequence). The CDR3 totals 16 residues. The CDR3 loop reads CASSPITQGTTGEQYF. The CDR3 DNA follows: TGTGCCAGCAGTCCCATAACTCAGGGGACTACGGGGGAGCAGTACTTC.